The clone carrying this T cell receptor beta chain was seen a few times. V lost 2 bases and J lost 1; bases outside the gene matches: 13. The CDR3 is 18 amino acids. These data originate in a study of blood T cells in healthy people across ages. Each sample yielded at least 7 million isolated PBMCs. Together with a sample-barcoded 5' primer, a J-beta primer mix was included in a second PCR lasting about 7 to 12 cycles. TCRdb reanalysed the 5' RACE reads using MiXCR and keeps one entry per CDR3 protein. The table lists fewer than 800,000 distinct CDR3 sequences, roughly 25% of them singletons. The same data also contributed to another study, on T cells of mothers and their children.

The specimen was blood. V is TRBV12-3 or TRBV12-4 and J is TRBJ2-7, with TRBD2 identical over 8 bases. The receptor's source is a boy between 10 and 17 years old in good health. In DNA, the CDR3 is TGTGCCAGCAGTTTAACCCACCGCCGGGGGGGGTTGTCCTACGAGCAGTACTTC. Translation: CASSLTHRRGGLSYEQYF.